A single sample is the source of the 27 T cell receptor beta chains below, sequenced in a study of shared clonotypes between healthy human individuals. The protocol was immunoSEQ multiplex PCR, while the TCRdb copy is restricted to in-frame clones and leaves out a portion. The profile shows approximately 980,000 clones, roughly 72% of them singletons. Sequencing used memory CD4+ T cells sorted from blood. Subset given: CD45RA-negative fraction. The receptors derive from a man aged 18 to 29 in good health.

V usage is TRBV27 and J usage is TRBJ1-2; 9 positions match TRBD1. The CDR3 spans 16 residues. CDR1 and CDR2 from the germline V gene are MNHEY and SMNVEV (reference sequence). Trimming cost V 2 bases and J 6 bases; bases outside gene matches: 10. The CDR3 DNA follows: TGTGCCAGCAGTTTAGGGTGGGACAGGGTGGCCGATGGCTACACCTTC. Translating gives CASSLGWDRVADGYTF.

This clone was counted once. The chain employs TRBV28 and TRBJ1-5; D might be TRBD1 (5 bases). CDR3 length: 15 amino acids. The germline V gene has CDR1 MDHEN and CDR2 SYDVKM. With 6 bases removed from V and 2 bases from J, the gap between germline ends came to 14 bases. In DNA, the CDR3 is TGTGCCAGCAGCCTCCGTGGGGGTGGCAATCAGCCCCAGCATTTT. Translated: CASSLRGGGNQPQHF.

The chain employs TRBV2 and TRBJ2-7, with no clear D. The V end lost 0 bases, the J end lost 3 bases, and 15 bases lay between the germline ends. Germline V gives CDR1 SNHLY, CDR2 FYNNEI. The CDR3 totals 16 residues. CDR3 bases: TGTGCCAGCAGTGAAGCCTCCCCCCGCGTACTCTACGAGCAGTACTTC. It translates to CASSEASPRVLYEQYF.

Only one count was recorded for this clone. CDR3: CASSYGKTGEAFF. DNA of the CDR3: TGTGCCAGCAGTTACGGAAAAACAGGGGAAGCTTTCTTT. The chain couples TRBV6-5 to TRBJ1-1; TRBD1 might be the D (6 bases). There are 13 residues in the CDR3. Per the germline V gene, CDR1 is MNHEY and CDR2 is SVGAGI. Between the trimmed V and J ends, which lost 2 bases and 8 bases, there was a span of 12 bases.

The gene calls are TRBV11-2 and TRBJ2-1, with D possibly TRBD1 on 5 matching bases. The CDR3 is 16 residues long. Trimming left V 5 bases short and J 0 bases short, with 14 bases between. Germline CDR1 reads SGHAT; CDR2 reads FQNNGV. The CDR3 here is CASSVQRQISYNEQFF. The CDR3 nucleotides are TGTGCCAGCAGCGTACAGCGACAGATCTCCTACAATGAGCAGTTCTTC.

This chain links TRBV7-9 with TRBJ2-7, with 8 bases that match TRBD2. Germline CDR1 is SEHNR and CDR2 is FQNEAQ (reference sequence). The CDR3 contains 17 residues. V gave up 3 bases and J gave up 2 bases; unmatched junction bases: 12. The CDR3 nucleotides read TGTGCCAGCAGCTTTTCCTACCTAGCCGGGAGGGCCTACGAGCAGTACTTC. It is translated as CASSFSYLAGRAYEQYF.

The chain has TRBV2 and TRBJ2-5, with D perhaps matching TRBD1 or TRBD2 (6 bases each). Deletions cut 3 bases from V and 0 bases from J, with 11 bases between. The CDR3 has 15 amino acids. Germline lookup yields CDR1 SNHLY and CDR2 FYNNEI. The CDR3 sequence is CASSDRRGYQETQYF. DNA for the CDR3: TGTGCCAGCAGTGATAGGAGGGGGTACCAAGAGACCCAGTACTTC.

A single count supports this clone. V usage is TRBV6-6 and J usage is TRBJ1-2, with 11 bases fitting TRBD1. Trimming removed 5 bases from V and 6 bases from J; junction bases left unmatched: 5. The CDR3 runs 14 residues. Germline lookup yields CDR1 MNHNY and CDR2 SVGAGI (reference sequence). Here the CDR3 reads CASSTLDRGHGYTF. DNA of the CDR3: TGTGCCAGCAGTACCCTGGACAGGGGGCATGGCTACACCTTC.

The chain joins TRBV7-8 to TRBJ2-3; D gene uncertain. CDR1 is SGHVS, CDR2 FQNEAQ, per germline. V was clipped by 2 bases and J by 3 bases, with 6 bases between them. This CDR3 is 13 amino acids long. CDR3 in amino acids: CASSLRDTDTQYF. The CDR3 DNA follows: TGTGCCAGCAGCTTAAGAGATACAGATACGCAGTATTTT.

The chain combines TRBV7-9 with TRBJ2-2, with TRBD2 matching 10 bases. V lost 0 bases to trimming and J lost 6 bases; unmatched junction nucleotides: 7. Germline CDR1 SEHNR, CDR2 FQNEAQ (reference sequence). The CDR3 totals 17 residues. For the CDR3, the DNA is TGTGCCAGCAGCTTAGCAAGTAGCGGGAGGATCGCCGGGGAGCTGTTTTTT. Its protein product is CASSLASSGRIAGELFF.

The chain is built from TRBV18 and TRBJ2-1, with D unclear. The CDR3 runs to 14 residues. Trimming took 2 bases from V and 3 from J, leaving 8 bases between them. Germline assignment: CDR1 KGHSH and CDR2 LQKENI. For the CDR3, the DNA is TGTGCCAGCTCACCAAAAATCGACTACAATGAGCAGTTCTTC. Translation gives CASSPKIDYNEQFF.

The V and J genes are TRBV28 and TRBJ1-6, with no clear D. The CDR3 is made up of 14 amino acids. Germline CDR1 MDHEN, CDR2 SYDVKM. Trimming removed 2 bases from V and 2 bases from J, with 4 bases in between. The CDR3 DNA follows: TGTGCCAGCAGTTTAGAGCCCTATAATTCACCCCTCCACTTT. It is translated as CASSLEPYNSPLHF.

The J gene is TRBJ1-2, the V gene TRBV10-3; the D gene is possibly TRBD1 (6 bases). Trimming took 0 bases from V and 4 from J, leaving 15 bases between them. The germline V gene has CDR1 ENHRY and CDR2 SYGVKD. There are 16 residues in the CDR3. CDR3 sequence: CAISESTGGGVYGYTF. CDR3 coding DNA: TGTGCCATCAGTGAGTCGACAGGTGGAGGGGTCTATGGCTACACCTTC.

This rearrangement joins TRBV28 to TRBJ1-4; D perhaps matches TRBD1 (5 bases). The CDR3 is 15 residues long. Germline V gene data show CDR1 as MDHEN and CDR2 as SYDVKM. V was clipped by 3 bases and J by 0 bases, with 8 bases between them. The CDR3 sequence is CASSLGGATNEKLFF. In DNA form, the CDR3 reads TGTGCCAGCAGTTTGGGAGGGGCAACTAATGAAAAACTGTTTTTT.

This chain joins TRBV4-1 and TRBJ1-2; D is unresolved. Germline V lookup: CDR1 MGHRA, CDR2 YSYEKL. The CDR3 extends over 15 amino acids. Between the trimmed V and J ends, which lost 1 base and 8 bases, there was a span of 17 bases. CDR3 residues: CASSQVSRDRGGYTF. The CDR3 DNA sequence: TGCGCCAGCAGCCAAGTTAGCCGTGATCGAGGCGGCTACACCTTC.

A single count supports this clone. The chain links TRBV7-2 to TRBJ1-3; 7 nucleotides align to TRBD1. V was pared by 4 bases and J by 0 bases, with 6 bases of the junction left unmatched. The germline CDR1 and CDR2 sequences are SGHTA and FQGNSA. CDR3 length equals 16 residues. The DNA for the CDR3 is TGTGCCAGCAGCTCGCAGGGGGTTCTCTCTGGAAACACCATATATTTT. Its translation is CASSSQGVLSGNTIYF.

The chain recombines TRBV18 with TRBJ2-2; 8 nucleotides line up with TRBD1. CDR3 size: 16 residues. Germline loops: CDR1 KGHSH, CDR2 LQKENI. V dropped 2 bases and J dropped 6; count of bases not matched to a gene: 8. In DNA form, the CDR3 reads TGTGCCAGCTCACCAGTCAAACAGGGGGTGTCCGGGGAGCTGTTTTTT. Amino acid sequence: CASSPVKQGVSGELFF.

The J gene is TRBJ2-7, the V gene TRBV7-2, with TRBD2 matching 8 bases. J lost 9 bases, V lost 1 base, and 11 bases had no gene match. This CDR3 is built from 15 residues. CDR1 is SGHTA, CDR2 FQGNSA, per germline. CDR3 nucleotides: TGTGCCAGCAGCTTAGAGGGCGGGAGGTCAACGGGGCAGTACTTC. It yields the protein CASSLEGGRSTGQYF.

The chain carries TRBV6-6 and TRBJ1-4; D unresolved. The CDR3 sequence is 14 residues long. Germline V gene lookup returns CDR1 MNHNY and CDR2 SVGAGI (reference sequence). V was trimmed by 2 bases and J by 8 bases, leaving 12 bases between them. The CDR3 spells CASSYNAMGEKLFF. CDR3 sequence (DNA): TGTGCCAGCAGTTACAACGCAATGGGGGAAAAACTGTTTTTT.

In DNA form, the CDR3 reads TGTGCCAGCAGCTTAGTGGGGGAGCCTGAGGGAAACACCATATATTTT. Translation: CASSLVGEPEGNTIYF. This rearrangement joins TRBV11-2 to TRBJ1-3; a weak D match, TRBD1 (5 bases). The CDR3 totals 16 residues. V was shortened by 1 base and J by 4 bases, with 14 bases between the two germline ends. The germline V gene has CDR1 SGHAT and CDR2 FQNNGV.

At least ten counts were recorded for this clone. V usage is TRBV13 and J usage is TRBJ2-3; 14 bases are shared with TRBD2. This CDR3 is built from 16 residues. From germline, CDR1 is PRHDT and CDR2 FYEKMQ (reference sequence). With 5 bases clipped from V and 6 bases from J, the junction kept 7 bases outside the gene matches. The CDR3 DNA reads TGTGCCAGCAGCCTAACGGGACTAGCGGGAGATGATACGCAGTATTTT. Its protein product is CASSLTGLAGDDTQYF. Complete variable domain (other parts from reference TRBV13 and TRBJ2-3): AAGVIQSPRHLIKEKRETATLKCYPIPRHDTVYWYQQGPGQDPQFLISFYEKMQSDKGSIPDRFSAQQFSDYHSELNMSSLELGDSALYFCASSLTGLAGDDTQYFGPGTRLTVL.

The chain uses TRBV29-1 and TRBJ2-1; 11 bases agree with TRBD2. Trimming took 5 bases from V and 4 from J; bases not matched to a gene: 4. The CDR3 contains 14 residues. The germline V gene encodes CDR1 SQVTM and CDR2 ANQGSEA. This CDR3 is CSVFGTSGYNEQFF. Written as DNA, the CDR3 is TGCAGCGTTTTCGGGACTAGCGGTTACAATGAGCAGTTCTTC.

The chain is built from TRBV7-3 and TRBJ1-4, with a possible D match to TRBD1 (5 bases). Trimming removed 5 bases at V and 7 bases at J, with 17 bases between. Germline V gene data show CDR1 as SGHTA and CDR2 as FQGTGA. The CDR3 has 15 amino acids. DNA for the CDR3: TGTGCCAGCAGCCAAGGGTCCGGGGCTGGTGAAAAACTGTTTTTT. It encodes CASSQGSGAGEKLFF.

The V call is TRBV18, the J call TRBJ1-5, with TRBD1 matching over 8 bases. The germline gives CDR1 KGHSH, CDR2 LQKENI. CDR3 size: 14 residues. V dropped 6 bases and J dropped 4; count of bases not matched to a gene: 5. The CDR3 DNA reads as TGTGCCAGCTCGTTAGGACAGGGAAATCAGCCCCAGCATTTT. Translated, it gives CASSLGQGNQPQHF.

This chain uses TRBV5-4 with TRBJ1-2, with unresolved D. Germline CDR1 is SGHNT and CDR2 is YYREEE (reference sequence). Trimming took off 6 bases at V and 0 bases at J, with 9 bases between the two ends. The CDR3 runs 13 residues. CDR3 in amino acids: CASTSTSNYGYTF. The CDR3 DNA is TGTGCCAGCACTTCAACATCTAACTATGGCTACACCTTC.

The chain carries TRBV25-1 and TRBJ2-5, with 7 bases lining up with TRBD2. With 4 bases clipped from V and 4 bases from J, the junction kept 6 bases outside the gene matches. Looked up from germline, CDR1 is MGHDK and CDR2 is SYGVNS. This CDR3 is 14 amino acids long. The CDR3 loop reads CASSVPPGGETQYF. The DNA for the CDR3 is TGTGCCAGCAGTGTCCCCCCGGGAGGAGAGACCCAGTACTTC.

The chain links TRBV27 to TRBJ1-5; 9 bases fit TRBD1. The V and J ends lost 5 bases and 5 bases, in that order; junction bases with no gene match: 4. Germline values: CDR1 MNHEY, CDR2 SMNVEV (reference sequence). The CDR3 consists of 14 residues. Written as DNA, the CDR3 is TGTGCCAGCAGTCCGGGGACAGGGTATCAGCCCCAGCATTTT. It yields the protein CASSPGTGYQPQHF.